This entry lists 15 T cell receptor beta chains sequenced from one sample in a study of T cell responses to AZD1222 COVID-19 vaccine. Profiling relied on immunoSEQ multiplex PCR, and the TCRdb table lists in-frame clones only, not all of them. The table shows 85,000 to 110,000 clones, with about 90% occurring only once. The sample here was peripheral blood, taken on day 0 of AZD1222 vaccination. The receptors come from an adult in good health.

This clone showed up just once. The CDR3 region is CASRSGPQGSTYNEQFF. In DNA, the CDR3 is TGCGCCAGCAGGTCTGGGCCCCAGGGCTCCACCTACAATGAGCAGTTCTTC. The chain joins TRBV5-1 to TRBJ2-1, with a weak D call TRBD1 (5 bases). Trimming cost V 5 bases and J 2 bases, with 20 bases left between them. This CDR3 is 17 amino acids long. Germline lookup yields CDR1 SGHRS and CDR2 YFSETQ.

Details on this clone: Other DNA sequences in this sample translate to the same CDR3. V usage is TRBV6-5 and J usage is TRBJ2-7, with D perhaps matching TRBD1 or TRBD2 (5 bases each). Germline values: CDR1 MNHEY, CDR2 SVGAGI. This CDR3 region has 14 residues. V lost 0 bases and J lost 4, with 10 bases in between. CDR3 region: CASSYSGTGYEQYF. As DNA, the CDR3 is TGTGCCAGCAGTTACTCGGGGACGGGGTACGAGCAGTACTTC.

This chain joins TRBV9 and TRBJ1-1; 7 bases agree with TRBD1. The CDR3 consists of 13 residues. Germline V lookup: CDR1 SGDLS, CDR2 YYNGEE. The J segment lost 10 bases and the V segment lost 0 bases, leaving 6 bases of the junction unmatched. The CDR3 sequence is CASSVAGTAPAFF. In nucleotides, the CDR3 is TGTGCCAGCAGCGTAGCCGGGACAGCCCCAGCTTTCTTT.

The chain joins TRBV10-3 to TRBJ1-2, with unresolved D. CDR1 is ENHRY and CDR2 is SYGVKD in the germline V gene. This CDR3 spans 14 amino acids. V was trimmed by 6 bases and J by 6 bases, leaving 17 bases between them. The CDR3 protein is CAIRRPGERDGYTF. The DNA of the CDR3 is TGTGCCATCAGGAGACCGGGAGAGAGGGATGGCTACACCTTC.

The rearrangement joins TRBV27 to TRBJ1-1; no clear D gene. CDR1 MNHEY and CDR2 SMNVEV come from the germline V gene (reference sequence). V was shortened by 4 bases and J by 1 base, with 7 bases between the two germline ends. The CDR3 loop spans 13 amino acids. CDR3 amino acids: CASSSTRNTEAFF. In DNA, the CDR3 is TGTGCCAGCAGTTCGACGAGGAACACTGAAGCTTTCTTT.

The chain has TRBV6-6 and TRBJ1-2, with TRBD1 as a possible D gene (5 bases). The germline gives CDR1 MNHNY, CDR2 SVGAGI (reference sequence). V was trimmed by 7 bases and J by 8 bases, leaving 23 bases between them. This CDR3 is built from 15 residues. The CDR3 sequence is CASTFGGVEKGGYTF. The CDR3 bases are TGTGCCAGCACCTTCGGGGGTGTTGAAAAGGGAGGCTACACCTTC.

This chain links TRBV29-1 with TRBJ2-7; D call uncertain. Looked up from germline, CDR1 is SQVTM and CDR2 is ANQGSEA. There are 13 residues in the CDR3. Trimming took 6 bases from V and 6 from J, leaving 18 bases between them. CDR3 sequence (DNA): TGCAGCGTATCCAGCTCTTTAATGGGCGAGCAGTACTTC. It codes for CSVSSSLMGEQYF.

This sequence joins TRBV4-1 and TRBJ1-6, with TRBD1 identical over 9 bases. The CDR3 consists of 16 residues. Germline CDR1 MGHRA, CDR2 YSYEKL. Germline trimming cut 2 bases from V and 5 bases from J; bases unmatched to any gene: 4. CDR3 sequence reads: CASSQPGQGDNSPLHF. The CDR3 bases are TGCGCCAGCAGCCAACCGGGACAGGGCGATAATTCACCCCTCCACTTT.

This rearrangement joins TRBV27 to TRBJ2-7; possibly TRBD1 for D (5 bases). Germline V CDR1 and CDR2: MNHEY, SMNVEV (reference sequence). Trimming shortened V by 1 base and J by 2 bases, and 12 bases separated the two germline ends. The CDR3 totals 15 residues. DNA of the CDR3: TGTGCCAGCAGTTTATTTCCCAGGGCCCCCTACGAGCAGTACTTC. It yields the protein CASSLFPRAPYEQYF.

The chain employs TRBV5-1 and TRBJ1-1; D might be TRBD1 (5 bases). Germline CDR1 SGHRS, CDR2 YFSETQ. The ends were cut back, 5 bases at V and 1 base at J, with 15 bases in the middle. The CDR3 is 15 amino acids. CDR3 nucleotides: TGCGCCAGCAGTCCTCTGGGGCCCCCGAACACTGAAGCTTTCTTT. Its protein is CASSPLGPPNTEAFF.

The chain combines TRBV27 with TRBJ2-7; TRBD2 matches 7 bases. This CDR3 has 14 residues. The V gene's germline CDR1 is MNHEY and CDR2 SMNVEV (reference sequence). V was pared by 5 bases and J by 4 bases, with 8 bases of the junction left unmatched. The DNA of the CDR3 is TGTGCCAGCAGTCCAATAGCGGGCGGATACGAGCAGTACTTC. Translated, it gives CASSPIAGGYEQYF.

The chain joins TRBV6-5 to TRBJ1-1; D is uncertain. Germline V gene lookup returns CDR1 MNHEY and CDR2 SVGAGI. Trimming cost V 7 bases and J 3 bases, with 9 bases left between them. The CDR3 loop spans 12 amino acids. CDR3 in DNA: TGTGCCAGCATGAGGCTAGACACTGAAGCTTTCTTT. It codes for CASMRLDTEAFF.

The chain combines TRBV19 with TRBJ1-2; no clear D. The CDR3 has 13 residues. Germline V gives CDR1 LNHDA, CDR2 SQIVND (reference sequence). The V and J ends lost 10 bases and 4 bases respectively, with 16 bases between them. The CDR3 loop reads CATSPLGSYGYTF. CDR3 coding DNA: TGTGCCACCTCGCCTTTAGGGTCCTATGGCTACACCTTC. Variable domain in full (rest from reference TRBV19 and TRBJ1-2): DGGITQSPKYLFRKEGQNVTLSCEQNLNHDAMYWYRQDPGQGLRLIYYSQIVNDFQKGDIAEGYSVSREKKESFPLTVTSAQKNPTAFYLCATSPLGSYGYTFGSGTRLTVV.

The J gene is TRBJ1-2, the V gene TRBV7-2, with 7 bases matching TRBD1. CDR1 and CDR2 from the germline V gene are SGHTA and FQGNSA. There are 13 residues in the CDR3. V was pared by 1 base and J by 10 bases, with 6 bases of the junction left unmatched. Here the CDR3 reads CASSLEQGFVYTF. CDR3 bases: TGTGCCAGCAGCTTAGAACAGGGGTTTGTCTACACCTTC.

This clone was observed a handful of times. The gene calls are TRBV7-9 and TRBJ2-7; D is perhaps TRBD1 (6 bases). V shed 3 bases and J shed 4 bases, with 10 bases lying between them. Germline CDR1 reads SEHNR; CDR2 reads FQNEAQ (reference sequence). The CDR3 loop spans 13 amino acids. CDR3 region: CASSFVDRYEQYF. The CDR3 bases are TGTGCCAGCAGCTTCGTTGACAGGTACGAGCAGTACTTC.